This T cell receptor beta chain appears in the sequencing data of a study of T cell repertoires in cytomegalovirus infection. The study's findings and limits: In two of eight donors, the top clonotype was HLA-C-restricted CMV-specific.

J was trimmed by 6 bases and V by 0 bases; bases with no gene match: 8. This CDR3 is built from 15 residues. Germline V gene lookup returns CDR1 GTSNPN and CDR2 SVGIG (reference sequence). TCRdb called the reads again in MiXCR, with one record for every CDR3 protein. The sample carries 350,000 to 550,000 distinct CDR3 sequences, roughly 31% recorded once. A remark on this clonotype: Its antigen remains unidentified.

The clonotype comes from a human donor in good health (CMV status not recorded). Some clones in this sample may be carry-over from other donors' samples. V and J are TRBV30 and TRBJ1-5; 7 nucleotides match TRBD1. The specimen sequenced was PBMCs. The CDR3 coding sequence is TGTGCCTGGAGTGTACAAGGGGGCGCGGGTCAGCCCCAGCATTTT. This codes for CAWSVQGGAGQPQHF.